Each of the 10 T cell receptor beta chains below was sequenced from the same sample in a study of breast tumors, draining lymph nodes, adjacent tissues (dated by TCRdb to the mid-2010s). Libraries were prepared through multiplex PCR. Instrument on record: Illumina HiSeq 2000. TCRdb passed the public sequencing reads through fastp at Q25 and MiXCR, retaining productive beta sequences. Entries are consolidated by CDR3 protein sequence, retaining the most common genes and DNA. Present in this sample are 180,000 or so distinct CDR3 sequences, approximately 33% of which were seen just once. 4% to 4.5% of the sample lies in the top ten. The axillary draining lymph nodes of breast cancer patients were the source of the lymph node samples. The specimen was axillary lymph node tissue. These receptors originate from a female donor with breast cancer. Some clones in this sample may be carry-over from other donors' samples.

The rearrangement links TRBV20-1 to TRBJ2-3, with D perhaps matching TRBD2 (5 bases). The length of the CDR3 is 15 residues. The V end was cut by 1 base, the J end by 0 bases, with 11 bases between. Looked up from germline, CDR1 is DFQATT and CDR2 is SNEGSKA (reference sequence). DNA for the CDR3: TGCAGTGCTAGAGTGGAACTAGGGAGCACAGATACGCAGTATTTT. This gives the protein CSARVELGSTDTQYF.

This clonotype occurred many times. J is TRBJ2-5 and V is TRBV11-2; 11 bases line up with TRBD2. This CDR3 contains 19 residues. V shed 5 bases, J shed 1 base, and the junction held 15 bases outside the gene matches. Germline V gene sequence: CDR1 SGHAT, CDR2 FQNNGV. The CDR3 reads CASSPRVLVSGGAQETQYF. CDR3 bases: TGTGCCAGCAGCCCCCGCGTTTTGGTTAGCGGGGGGGCCCAAGAGACCCAGTACTTC.

In this sample, this clonotype turned up many times. V is TRBV20-1 and J is TRBJ2-3; TRBD2 might be the D (6 bases). Per the germline V gene, CDR1 is DFQATT and CDR2 is SNEGSKA (reference sequence). The CDR3 is 14 residues long. V shed 6 bases and J shed 2 bases, with 15 bases lying between them. The chain's CDR3 is CSAESGEVTDTQYF. The CDR3 bases are TGCAGTGCCGAATCGGGGGAGGTCACAGATACGCAGTATTTT.

There are many counts of this clonotype. The chain is built from TRBV15 and TRBJ1-5, with a tentative D call TRBD1 (6 bases). Germline V CDR1 and CDR2: LNHNV, YYDKDF (reference sequence). This CDR3 is built from 15 residues. Trimming cost V 5 bases and J 7 bases, with 18 bases left between them. The CDR3 DNA sequence: TGTGCCACCAGCCGAGGAAACAGGGTTGGACAGCCCCAGCATTTT. Amino acids: CATSRGNRVGQPQHF. The entire variable domain, with the rest obtained from reference TRBV15 and TRBJ1-5, is as follows: DAMVIQNPRYQVTQFGKPVTLSCSQTLNHNVMYWYQQKSSQAPKLLFHYYDKDFNNEADTPDNFQSRRPNTSFCFLDIRSPGLGDTAMYLCATSRGNRVGQPQHFGDGTRLSIL.

The chain recombines TRBV6-5 with TRBJ1-2, with 9 nucleotides matching TRBD1. The CDR3 has 12 residues. V lost 5 bases to trimming and J lost 10 bases; unmatched junction nucleotides: 5. The germline CDR1 and CDR2 sequences are MNHEY and SVGAGI. This CDR3 reads CASSNDRGIYTF. CDR3 in DNA: TGTGCCAGCAGTAACGACAGGGGGATCTACACCTTC.

Only a few counts were recorded for this clonotype. This may be a read error, as it is one base from a much larger clone. This rearrangement joins TRBV20-1 to TRBJ1-5; 10 bases line up with TRBD1. This CDR3 region has 14 residues. With V trimmed by 3 bases and J by 9 bases, 8 bases remained unmatched. CDR1 DFQATT and CDR2 SNEGSKA come from the germline V gene (reference sequence). Here the CDR3 DNA reads TGCAGTGCTAGCCCCGGGACAGGGGTTCGGCCCCAGCATTTT. Encoded protein: CSASPGTGVRPQHF.

This clonotype was counted many times. The chain recombines TRBV7-9 with TRBJ2-7, with 9 bases lining up with TRBD2. The germline V gene encodes CDR1 SEHNR and CDR2 FQNEAQ (reference sequence). Germline trimming cut 1 base from V and 0 bases from J; bases unmatched to any gene: 4. CDR3 length equals 16 residues. The CDR3 region is CASSLDLAGTSYEQYF. The CDR3 DNA sequence: TGTGCCAGCAGCTTAGATCTAGCGGGAACCTCCTACGAGCAGTACTTC.

There are many counts of this clonotype. The gene calls are TRBV20-1 and TRBJ2-3; unclear D gene. Germline values: CDR1 DFQATT, CDR2 SNEGSKA (reference sequence). V was cut by 0 bases and J by 1 base, with 8 bases left in between. The CDR3 length is 14 residues. The CDR3 sequence is CSARERDGTDTQYF. In DNA, the CDR3 is TGCAGTGCTAGAGAAAGGGATGGCACAGATACGCAGTATTTT.

As concerns this clonotype: A much larger clone sits a single nucleotide away, making a read error possible. The genes are TRBV6-1 and TRBJ1-2; no firm D call. The CDR3 is 12 amino acids. V dropped 5 bases and J dropped 7 bases, with 11 bases sitting between them. Per the germline V gene, CDR1 is MNHNS and CDR2 is SASEGT. CDR3 sequence: CASSRPESGYTF. CDR3 nucleotide sequence: TGTGCCAGCAGTCGCCCGGAGTCTGGCTACACCTTC.

The chain has TRBV2 and TRBJ2-6; maybe TRBD1 (6 bases). This CDR3 region has 12 residues. Trimming left V 7 bases short and J 9 bases short, with 10 bases between. Germline lookup yields CDR1 SNHLY and CDR2 FYNNEI. Written as DNA, the CDR3 is TGTGCCAGCAAGCCCAGGGGCAACGTCCTGACTTTC. Amino acid sequence: CASKPRGNVLTF.